This TCR beta chain was obtained from a study of blood T cell repertoires in COVID-19. Study-wide context: Both acute and convalescent COVID-19 samples were obtained from the United States, Italy and Spain. Nucleic acid was either cDNA or gDNA, and it came from T cells, B-cell-depleted T cells, or PBMCs.

Per the original data handling: Reference gene primer amplification gave nucleated cell count estimates. Assay used: immunoSEQ multiplex PCR; TCRdb lists only in-frame clones, some missing. The V and J calls and clone size are taken from that table; D and trimming were inferred from the DNA. Altogether fewer than 200,000 clones are present, around 74% being singletons, with the ten largest covering approximately 3%. Input material: peripheral blood. This receptor was taken from a woman of 80 years or more with acute or convalescent COVID-19.

The CDR3 DNA is TGCGCCAGCAGCTTGTTTGCCCTAGTTAGGCGGAGCGGTCCCCACAATGAGCAGTTCTTC. Its protein is CASSLFALVRRSGPHNEQFF. This sequence joins TRBV5-1 and TRBJ2-1, with D possibly matching TRBD2 (5 bases). CDR1 and CDR2 from the germline V gene are SGHRS and YFSETQ. The CDR3 runs to 20 residues. The V end was cut by 1 base, the J end by 5 bases, with 28 bases between. Variable domain in full (rest from reference TRBV5-1 and TRBJ2-1): KAGVTQTPRYLIKTRGQQVTLSCSPISGHRSVSWYQQTPGQGLQFLFEYFSETQRNKGNFPGRFSGRQFSNSRSEMNVSTLELGDSALYLCASSLFALVRRSGPHNEQFFGPGTRLTVL.